This T cell receptor beta chain was found in a study of control samples from healthy donors and cancer patients. The sample holds a few counts of this clone. Only in-frame clones appear in the TCRdb table, and some are missing; sequencing was by immunoSEQ multiplex PCR. The sample carries 70,000 or so clones, roughly 82% recorded once. The CDR3 extends over 13 amino acids. Germline values: CDR1 GTSNPN, CDR2 SVGIG (reference sequence). Trimming took off 3 bases at V and 11 bases at J, with 19 bases between the two ends. This sequence was found in a man aged 45-65 years in good health. The chain couples TRBV30 to TRBJ1-1, with D possibly matching TRBD1 (5 bases). Sequenced input: blood. The CDR3 is CAWSAGLGGVAFF. CDR3 DNA sequence: TGTGCCTGGAGCGCCGGGCTAGGAGGGGTGGCTTTCTTT.